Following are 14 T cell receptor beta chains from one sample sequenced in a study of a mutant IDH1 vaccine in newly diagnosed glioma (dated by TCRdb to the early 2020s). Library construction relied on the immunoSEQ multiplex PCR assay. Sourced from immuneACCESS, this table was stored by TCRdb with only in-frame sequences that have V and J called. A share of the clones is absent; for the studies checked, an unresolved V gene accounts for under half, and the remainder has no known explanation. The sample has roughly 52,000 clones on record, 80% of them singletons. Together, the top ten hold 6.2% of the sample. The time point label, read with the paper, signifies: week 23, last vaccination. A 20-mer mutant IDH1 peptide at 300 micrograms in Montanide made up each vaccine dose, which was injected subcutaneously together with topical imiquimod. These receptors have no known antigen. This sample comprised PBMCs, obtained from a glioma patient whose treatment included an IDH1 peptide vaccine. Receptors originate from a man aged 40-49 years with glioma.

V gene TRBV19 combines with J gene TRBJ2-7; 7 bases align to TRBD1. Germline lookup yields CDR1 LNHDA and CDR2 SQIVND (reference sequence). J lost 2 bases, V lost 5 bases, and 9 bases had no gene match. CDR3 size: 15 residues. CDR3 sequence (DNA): TGTGCCAGTAGTCCCGGACAGGACCCCACCTACGAGCAGTACTTC. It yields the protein CASSPGQDPTYEQYF.

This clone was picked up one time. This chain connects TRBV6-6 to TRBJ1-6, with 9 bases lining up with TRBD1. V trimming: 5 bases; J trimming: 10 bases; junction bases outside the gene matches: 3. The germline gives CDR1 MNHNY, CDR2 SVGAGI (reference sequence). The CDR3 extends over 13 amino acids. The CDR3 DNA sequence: TGTGCCAGCAGTCGACAGGGGGGATCACCCCTCCACTTT. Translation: CASSRQGGSPLHF.

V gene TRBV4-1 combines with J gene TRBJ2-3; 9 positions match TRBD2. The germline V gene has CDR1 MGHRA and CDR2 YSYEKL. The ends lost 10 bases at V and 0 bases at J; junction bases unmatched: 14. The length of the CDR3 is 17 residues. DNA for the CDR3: TGCGCCACGAGGACTAGCGCAGATACTATGAGCACAGATACGCAGTATTTT. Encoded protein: CATRTSADTMSTDTQYF.

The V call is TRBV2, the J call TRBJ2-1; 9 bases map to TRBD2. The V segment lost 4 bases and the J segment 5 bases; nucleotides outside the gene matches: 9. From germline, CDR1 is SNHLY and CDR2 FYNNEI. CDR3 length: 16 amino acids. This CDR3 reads CASSGSRAGGNNEQFF. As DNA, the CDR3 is TGTGCCAGCAGTGGCAGTCGGGCGGGGGGGAACAATGAGCAGTTCTTC.

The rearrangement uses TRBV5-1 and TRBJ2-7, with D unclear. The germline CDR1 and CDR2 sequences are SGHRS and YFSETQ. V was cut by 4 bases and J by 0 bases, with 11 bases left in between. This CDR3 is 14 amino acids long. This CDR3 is CASSPGLNSYEQYF. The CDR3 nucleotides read TGCGCCAGCAGCCCCGGGTTAAACTCCTACGAGCAGTACTTC.

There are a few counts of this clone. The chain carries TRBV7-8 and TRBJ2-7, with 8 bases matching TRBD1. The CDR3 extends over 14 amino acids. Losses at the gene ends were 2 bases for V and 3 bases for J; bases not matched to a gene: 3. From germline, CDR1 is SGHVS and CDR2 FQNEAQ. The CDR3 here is CASSLSGQGYEQYF. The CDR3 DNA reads TGTGCCAGCAGCTTATCAGGACAGGGCTACGAGCAGTACTTC.

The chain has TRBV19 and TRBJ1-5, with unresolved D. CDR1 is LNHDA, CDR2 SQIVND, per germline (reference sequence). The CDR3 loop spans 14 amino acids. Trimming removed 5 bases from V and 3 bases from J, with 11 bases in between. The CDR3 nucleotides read TGTGCCAGTAGTGGGCGGATTTTCAATCAGCCCCAGCATTTT. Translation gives CASSGRIFNQPQHF.

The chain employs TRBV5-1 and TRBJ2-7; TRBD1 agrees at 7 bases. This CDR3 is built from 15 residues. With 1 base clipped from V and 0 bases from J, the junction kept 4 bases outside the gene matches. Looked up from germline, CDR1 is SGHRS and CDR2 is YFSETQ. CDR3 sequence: CASSLRDSLSYEQYF. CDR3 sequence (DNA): TGCGCCAGCAGCTTGCGGGACAGCCTCTCCTACGAGCAGTACTTC.

The CDR3 DNA follows: TGCGCCAGCAGTGGAACAATTCAAGAGACCCAGTACTTC. Translating gives CASSGTIQETQYF. The chain uses TRBV10-1 and TRBJ2-5; D remains unclear. Trimming removed 4 bases from V and 2 bases from J, with 8 bases in between. CDR3 length equals 13 residues. Germline V gene sequence: CDR1 WNHNN, CDR2 SYGVQD (reference sequence).

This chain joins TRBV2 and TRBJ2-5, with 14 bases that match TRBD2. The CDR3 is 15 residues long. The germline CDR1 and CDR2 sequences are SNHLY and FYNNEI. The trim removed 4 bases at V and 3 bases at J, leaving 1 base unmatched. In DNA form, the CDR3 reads TGTGCCAGCAGTGCGACTAGCGGGGGGGAAGAGACCCAGTACTTC. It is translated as CASSATSGGEETQYF. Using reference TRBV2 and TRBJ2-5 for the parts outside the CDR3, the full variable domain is EPEVTQTPSHQVTQMGQEVILRCVPISNHLYFYWYRQILGQKVEFLVSFYNNEISEKSEIFDDQFSVERPDGSNFTLKIRSTKLEDSAMYFCASSATSGGEETQYFGPGTRLLVL.

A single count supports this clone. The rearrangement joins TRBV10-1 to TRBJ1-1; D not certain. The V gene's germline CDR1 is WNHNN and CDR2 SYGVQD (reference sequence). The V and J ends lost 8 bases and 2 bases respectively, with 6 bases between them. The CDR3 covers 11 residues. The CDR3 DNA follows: TGCGCCAGCCGGGGTAACACTGAAGCTTTCTTT. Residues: CASRGNTEAFF.

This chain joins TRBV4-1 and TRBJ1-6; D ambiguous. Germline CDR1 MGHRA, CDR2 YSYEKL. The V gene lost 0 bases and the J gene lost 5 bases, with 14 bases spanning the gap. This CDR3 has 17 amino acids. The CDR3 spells CASSQDTGVWNNSPLHF. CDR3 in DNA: TGCGCCAGCAGCCAAGATACCGGGGTGTGGAATAATTCACCCCTCCACTTT.

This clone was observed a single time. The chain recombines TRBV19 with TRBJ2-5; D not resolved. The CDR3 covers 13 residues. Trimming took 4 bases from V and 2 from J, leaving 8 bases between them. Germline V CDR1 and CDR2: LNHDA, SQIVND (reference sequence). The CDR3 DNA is TGTGCCAGTAGTAGAGCTGAACAAGAGACCCAGTACTTC. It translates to CASSRAEQETQYF.

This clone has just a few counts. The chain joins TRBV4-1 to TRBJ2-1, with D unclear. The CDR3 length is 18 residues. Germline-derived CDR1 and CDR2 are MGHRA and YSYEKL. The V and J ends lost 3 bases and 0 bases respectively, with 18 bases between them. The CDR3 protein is CASSQRGLLESSYNEQFF. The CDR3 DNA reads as TGCGCCAGCAGCCAGCGAGGATTACTGGAAAGCTCCTACAATGAGCAGTTCTTC.